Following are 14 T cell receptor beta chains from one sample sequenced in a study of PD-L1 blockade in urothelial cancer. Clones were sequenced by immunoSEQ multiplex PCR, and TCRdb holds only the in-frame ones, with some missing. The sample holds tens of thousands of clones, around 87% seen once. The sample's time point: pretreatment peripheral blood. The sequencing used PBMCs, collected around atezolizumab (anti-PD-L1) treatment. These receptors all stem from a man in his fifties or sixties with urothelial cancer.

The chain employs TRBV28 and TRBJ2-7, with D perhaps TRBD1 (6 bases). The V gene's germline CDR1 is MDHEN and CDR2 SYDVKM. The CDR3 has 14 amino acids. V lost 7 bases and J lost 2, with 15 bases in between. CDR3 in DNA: TGTGCCAGCACCATAGGGCAGGGGACCTACGAGCAGTACTTC. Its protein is CASTIGQGTYEQYF.

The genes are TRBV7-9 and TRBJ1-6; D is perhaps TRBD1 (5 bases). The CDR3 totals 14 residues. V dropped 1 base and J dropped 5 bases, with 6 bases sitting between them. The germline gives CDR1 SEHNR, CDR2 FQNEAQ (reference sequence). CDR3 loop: CASSLGQHNSPLHF. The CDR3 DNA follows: TGTGCCAGCAGCTTAGGACAGCATAATTCACCCCTCCACTTT. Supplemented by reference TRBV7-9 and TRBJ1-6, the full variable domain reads DTGVSQNPRHKITKRGQNVTFRCDPISEHNRLYWYRQTLGQGPEFLTYFQNEAQLEKSRLLSDRFSAERPKGSFSTLEIQRTEQGDSAMYLCASSLGQHNSPLHFGNGTRLTVT.

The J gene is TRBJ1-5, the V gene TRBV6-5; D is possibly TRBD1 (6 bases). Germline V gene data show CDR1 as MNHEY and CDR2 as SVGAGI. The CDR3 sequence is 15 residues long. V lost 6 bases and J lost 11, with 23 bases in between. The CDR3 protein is CASRSPGQAAGAQHF. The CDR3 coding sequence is TGTGCCAGCAGATCCCCGGGACAAGCCGCTGGGGCCCAGCATTTT.

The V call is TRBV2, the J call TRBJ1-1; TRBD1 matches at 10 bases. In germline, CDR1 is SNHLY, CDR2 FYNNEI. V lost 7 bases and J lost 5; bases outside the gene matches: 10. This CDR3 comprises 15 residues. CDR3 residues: CASNRQGATSTEAFF. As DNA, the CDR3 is TGTGCCAGCAACCGACAGGGGGCGACGAGTACTGAAGCTTTCTTT.

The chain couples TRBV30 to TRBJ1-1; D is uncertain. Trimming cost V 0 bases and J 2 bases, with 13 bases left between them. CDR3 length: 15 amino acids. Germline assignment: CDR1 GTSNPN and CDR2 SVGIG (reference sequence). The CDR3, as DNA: TGTGCCTGGAGTGTCGGAAACAGAGCTAACACTGAAGCTTTCTTT. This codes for CAWSVGNRANTEAFF.

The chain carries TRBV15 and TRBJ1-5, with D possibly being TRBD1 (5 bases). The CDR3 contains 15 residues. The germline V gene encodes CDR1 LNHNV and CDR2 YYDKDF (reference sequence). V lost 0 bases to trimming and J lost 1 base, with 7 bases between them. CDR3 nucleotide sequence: TGTGCCACCAGCAGAGATCGACAGAGCAATCAGCCCCAGCATTTT. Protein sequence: CATSRDRQSNQPQHF.

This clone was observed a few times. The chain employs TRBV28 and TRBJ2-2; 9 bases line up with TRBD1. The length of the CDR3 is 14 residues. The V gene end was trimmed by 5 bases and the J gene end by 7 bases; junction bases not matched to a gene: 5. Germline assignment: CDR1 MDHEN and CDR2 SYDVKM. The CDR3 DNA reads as TGTGCCAGCAGTCCTGACAGGGGGGGCGGGGAGCTGTTTTTT. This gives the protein CASSPDRGGGELFF.

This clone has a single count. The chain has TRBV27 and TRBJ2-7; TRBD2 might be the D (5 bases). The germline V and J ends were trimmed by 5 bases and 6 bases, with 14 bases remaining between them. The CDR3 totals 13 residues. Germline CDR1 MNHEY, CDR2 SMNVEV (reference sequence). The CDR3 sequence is CASSLGFEGEQYF. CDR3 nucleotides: TGTGCCAGCAGTCTAGGGTTCGAGGGCGAGCAGTACTTC.

In DNA, the CDR3 is TGTGCCAGCAGCTTAATCACAGCGGGCTTAGGTAGCTACACCTTC. This translates into CASSLITAGLGSYTF. The V call is TRBV7-8, the J call TRBJ1-2; D gene unclear. V lost 2 bases, J lost 9 bases, and 19 bases lay in between. Germline V gene sequence: CDR1 SGHVS, CDR2 FQNEAQ. This CDR3 comprises 15 residues.

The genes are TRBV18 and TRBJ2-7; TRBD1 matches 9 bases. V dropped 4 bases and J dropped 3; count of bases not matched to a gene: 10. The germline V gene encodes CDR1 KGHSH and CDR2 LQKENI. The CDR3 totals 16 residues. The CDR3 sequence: CASSLRPGQGGYEQYF. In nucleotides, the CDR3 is TGTGCCAGCTCACTTCGTCCGGGACAGGGAGGCTACGAGCAGTACTTC. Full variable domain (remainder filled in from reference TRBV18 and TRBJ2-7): NAGVMQNPRHLVRRRGQEARLRCSPMKGHSHVYWYRQLPEEGLKFMVYLQKENIIDESGMPKERFSAEFPKEGPSILRIQQVVRGDSAAYFCASSLRPGQGGYEQYFGPGTRLTVT.

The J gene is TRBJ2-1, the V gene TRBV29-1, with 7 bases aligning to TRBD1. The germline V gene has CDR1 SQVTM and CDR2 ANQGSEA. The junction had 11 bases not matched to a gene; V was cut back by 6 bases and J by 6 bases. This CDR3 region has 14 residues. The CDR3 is CSVAVTGSVNEQFF. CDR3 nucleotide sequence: TGCAGCGTCGCCGTGACAGGGTCCGTCAATGAGCAGTTCTTC.

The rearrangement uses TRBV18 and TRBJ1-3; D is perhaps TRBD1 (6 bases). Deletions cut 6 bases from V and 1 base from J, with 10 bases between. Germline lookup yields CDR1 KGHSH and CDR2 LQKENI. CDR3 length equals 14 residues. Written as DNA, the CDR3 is TGTGCCAGCTCCCGAGACAGGTCTGGAAACACCATATATTTT. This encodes CASSRDRSGNTIYF.

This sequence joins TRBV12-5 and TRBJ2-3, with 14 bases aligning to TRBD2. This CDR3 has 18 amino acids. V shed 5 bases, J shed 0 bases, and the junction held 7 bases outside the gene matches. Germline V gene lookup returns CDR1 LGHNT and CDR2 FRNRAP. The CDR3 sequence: CASGKTGLAGVSTDTQYF. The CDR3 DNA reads TGTGCTAGTGGTAAAACGGGACTAGCGGGGGTGAGCACAGATACGCAGTATTTT.

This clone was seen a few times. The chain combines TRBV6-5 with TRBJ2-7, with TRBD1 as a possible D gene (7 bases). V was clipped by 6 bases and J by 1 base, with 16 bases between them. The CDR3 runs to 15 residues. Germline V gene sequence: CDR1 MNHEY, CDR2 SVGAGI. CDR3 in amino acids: CASSGGSGGSYEQYF. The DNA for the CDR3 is TGTGCCAGCAGCGGCGGCTCAGGGGGGTCCTACGAGCAGTACTTC.